This TCR beta chain was obtained from a study of blood T cells in healthy people across ages. This CDR3 has 15 amino acids. CDR1 is MNHEY and CDR2 is SVGEGT in the germline V gene. V gave up 2 bases and J gave up 5 bases, with 12 bases separating them. A sample-barcoded 5' primer and a J-beta primer mix were used in a second PCR of roughly 6 to 12 cycles. From the 5' RACE reads, TCRdb called clonotypes with MiXCR, one entry per CDR3 protein. The sample contains around 1,800,000 distinct CDR3 sequences, around 40% of which appear only once. V gene TRBV6-2 or TRBV6-3 combines with J gene TRBJ2-2; a possible D gene is TRBD1 (5 bases). The clonotype comes from a human donor in good health. The sequenced sample consisted of blood. CDR3 sequence reads: CASSYPQGGTGELFF. CDR3 nucleotides: TGTGCCAGCAGTTACCCCCAGGGTGGGACCGGGGAGCTGTTTTTT.